This TCR beta chain is from a study of molecular identifiers for immune sequencing clone quantification. MiXCR, applied by TCRdb to the PCR reads, yields one record per CDR3 protein. The table includes more than 450,000 distinct CDR3 sequences, around 25% detected once. With respect to this clonotype: What it binds is unknown.

The V end lost 10 bases, the J end lost 7 bases, and 14 bases lay between the germline ends. Germline V lookup: CDR1 SNHLY, CDR2 FYNNEI. The CDR3 is made up of 12 amino acids. Study conclusions and caveats: Over 99% of effector molecules, yet under 1% of naive-cell molecules, were held by clones above 20 RNA copies.

Sequencing used naive CD8+ T cells from blood, with Jurkat cell RNA spiked in. Specified subset: FACS-sorted CD8+CD4-CCR7+CD45RA+ naive T cells. The chain has TRBV2 and TRBJ2-1, with D tentatively TRBD1 (5 bases). The sequence derives from a human donor in good health. Some libraries in this study had Jurkat cell RNA spiked in. The CDR3 is CANSPRQNEQFF. The CDR3 DNA sequence: TGTGCCAACAGCCCGAGACAGAATGAGCAGTTCTTC.